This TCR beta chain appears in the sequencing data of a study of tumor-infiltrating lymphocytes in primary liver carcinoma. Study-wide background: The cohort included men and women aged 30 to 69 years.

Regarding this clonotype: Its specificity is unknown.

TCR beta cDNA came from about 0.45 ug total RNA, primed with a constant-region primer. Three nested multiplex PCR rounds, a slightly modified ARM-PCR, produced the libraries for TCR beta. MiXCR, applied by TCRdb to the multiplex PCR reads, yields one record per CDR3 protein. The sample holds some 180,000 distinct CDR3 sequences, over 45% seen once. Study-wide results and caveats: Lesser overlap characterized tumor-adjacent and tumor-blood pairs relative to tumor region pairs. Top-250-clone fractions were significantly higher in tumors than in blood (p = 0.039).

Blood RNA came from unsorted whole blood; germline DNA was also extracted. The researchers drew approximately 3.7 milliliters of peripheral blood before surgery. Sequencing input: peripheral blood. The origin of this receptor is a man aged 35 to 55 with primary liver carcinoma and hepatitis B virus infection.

The CDR3 nucleotides read TGTGCCAGCAGCCACAACGACCTAGCCAAAAACATTCAGTACTTC. Translation: CASSHNDLAKNIQYF. The rearrangement joins TRBV7-9 to TRBJ2-4; unclear D gene. CDR1 is SEHNR, CDR2 FQNEAQ, per germline (reference sequence). The CDR3 has 15 amino acids. The V and J ends lost 5 bases and 0 bases respectively, with 11 bases between them. The whole variable domain, remainder taken from reference TRBV7-9 and TRBJ2-4, is DTGVSQNPRHKITKRGQNVTFRCDPISEHNRLYWYRQTLGQGPEFLTYFQNEAQLEKSRLLSDRFSAERPKGSFSTLEIQRTEQGDSAMYLCASSHNDLAKNIQYFGAGTRLSVL.